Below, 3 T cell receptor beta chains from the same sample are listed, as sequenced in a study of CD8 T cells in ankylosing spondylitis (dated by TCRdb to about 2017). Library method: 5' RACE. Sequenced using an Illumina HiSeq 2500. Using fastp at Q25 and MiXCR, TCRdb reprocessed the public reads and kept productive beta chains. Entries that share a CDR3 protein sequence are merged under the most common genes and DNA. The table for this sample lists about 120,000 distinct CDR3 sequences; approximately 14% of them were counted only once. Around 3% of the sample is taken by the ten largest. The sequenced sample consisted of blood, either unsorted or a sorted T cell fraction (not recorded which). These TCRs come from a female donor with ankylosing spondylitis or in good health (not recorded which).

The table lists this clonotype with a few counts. CDR3 nucleotides: TGCAGCGTTGGTGGGTTCGCCTACGAGCAGTACTTC. It is translated as CSVGGFAYEQYF. The rearrangement joins TRBV29-1 to TRBJ2-7; no firm D call. This CDR3 region has 12 residues. Trimming cost V 4 bases and J 2 bases, with 9 bases left between them. From germline, CDR1 is SQVTM and CDR2 ANQGSEA.

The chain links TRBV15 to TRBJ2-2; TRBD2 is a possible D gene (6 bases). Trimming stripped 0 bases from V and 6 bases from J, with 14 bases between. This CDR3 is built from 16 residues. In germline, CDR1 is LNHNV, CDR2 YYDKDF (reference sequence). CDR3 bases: TGTGCCACCAGCAGAGAATTGGGGACTCCCCCCGGGGAGCTGTTTTTT. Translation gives CATSRELGTPPGELFF.

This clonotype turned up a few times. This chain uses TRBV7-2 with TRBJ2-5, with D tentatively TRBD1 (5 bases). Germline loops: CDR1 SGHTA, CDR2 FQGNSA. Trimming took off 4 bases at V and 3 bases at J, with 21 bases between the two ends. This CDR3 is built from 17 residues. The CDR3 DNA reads TGTGCCAGCAGCTCGCGCAGTGGCAGGGTCATAGAAGAGACCCAGTACTTC. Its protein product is CASSSRSGRVIEETQYF.